Following are 25 T cell receptor beta chains from one sample sequenced in a study of beta chain features in type 1 diabetes. Whole-study findings and limits: A moderate, significant TCRB CDR3 shortening appeared in type 1 diabetes across four CD4+ subsets.

These receptors have no identified antigens. The study reverse transcribed the entire isolated RNA, so it sequenced expressed TCRB transcripts. Profiling relied on immunoSEQ multiplex PCR, and the TCRdb table lists in-frame clones only, not all of them. The sample consists of about 400,000 clones, around 12% of them appearing once. What was sequenced was naive CD4+ T cells from blood. Receptors originate from a young woman with type 1 diabetes.

The rearrangement joins TRBV27 to TRBJ1-2; 9 bases map to TRBD1. In germline, CDR1 is MNHEY, CDR2 SMNVEV (reference sequence). The length of the CDR3 is 14 residues. V trimming: 3 bases; J trimming: 8 bases; junction bases outside the gene matches: 7. The CDR3 DNA follows: TGTGCCAGCAGTTTGCTGAGGACAGGGGCCGGCTACACCTTC. Amino acid sequence: CASSLLRTGAGYTF.

This clone was seen a few times. The V call is TRBV9, the J call TRBJ2-3, with D perhaps TRBD2 (6 bases). The CDR3 contains 14 residues. V was trimmed by 4 bases and J by 2 bases, leaving 11 bases between them. Germline lookup yields CDR1 SGDLS and CDR2 YYNGEE. CDR3 bases: TGTGCCAGCAGCCCGGAGGGGTTCACAGATACGCAGTATTTT. Its protein is CASSPEGFTDTQYF.

This chain connects TRBV21-1 to TRBJ1-1. TRBV21-1 is recorded as a pseudogene. CDR3 length: 14 residues. CDR3 bases: TGTGCCAGCAGCAAAGGTTGCGGGAACACTGAAGCTTTCTTT. The encoded protein is CASSKGCGNTEAFF.

This clone was counted a few times. This rearrangement joins TRBV7-8 to TRBJ2-5; 9 bases map to TRBD1. The CDR3 has 15 residues. V was clipped by 3 bases and J by 5 bases; unmatched bases: 7. The germline V gene has CDR1 SGHVS and CDR2 FQNEAQ. The CDR3 region has the DNA TGTGCCAGCAGCTTCGGGACAGGGCGTAGGGAGACCCAGTACTTC. Its protein is CASSFGTGRRETQYF.

This clone was seen only a few times. The chain carries TRBV30 and TRBJ2-1; D is uncertain. V lost 7 bases to trimming and J lost 8 bases, with 9 bases between them. Germline values: CDR1 GTSNPN, CDR2 SVGIG (reference sequence). The CDR3 length is 10 residues. CDR3 in amino acids: CAFSGDEQFF. The CDR3 DNA reads TGTGCCTTCTCAGGTGATGAGCAGTTCTTC.

This chain links TRBV9 with TRBJ2-7; possible D gene TRBD1, 5 bases. Germline CDR1 SGDLS, CDR2 YYNGEE. The ends were cut back, 5 bases at V and 0 bases at J, with 15 bases in the middle. The CDR3 has 15 amino acids. The CDR3 DNA reads TGTGCCAGCAGGGAGCTCTGGGGCAACTCCTACGAGCAGTACTTC. It codes for CASRELWGNSYEQYF.

This clone was detected a few times. This rearrangement joins TRBV29-1 to TRBJ1-2; the match to TRBD1 covers 7 bases. V dropped 7 bases and J dropped 7; count of bases not matched to a gene: 6. Germline CDR1 is SQVTM and CDR2 is ANQGSEA. CDR3 length equals 11 residues. The CDR3: CSGGTEAGYTF. CDR3 DNA: TGCAGCGGGGGGACAGAGGCTGGCTACACCTTC.

The genes are TRBV7-2 and TRBJ1-2, with D hard to call. Per the germline V gene, CDR1 is SGHTA and CDR2 is FQGNSA. V lost 5 bases to trimming and J lost 6 bases, with 13 bases between them. This CDR3 is 13 amino acids long. The CDR3 region is CASSGSGEDGYTF. CDR3 sequence (DNA): TGTGCCAGCAGCGGGTCTGGGGAGGATGGCTACACCTTC.

This clone was observed a few times. The V call is TRBV5-1, the J call TRBJ2-1; D is perhaps TRBD1 (6 bases). Germline-derived CDR1 and CDR2 are SGHRS and YFSETQ. V lost 7 bases and J 6 bases, leaving 14 bases between the germline ends. This CDR3 is built from 13 residues. The CDR3 DNA reads TGCGCCAGCGCTCAGGGGCTATTCAATGAGCAGTTCTTC. This translates into CASAQGLFNEQFF.

J is TRBJ2-5 and V is TRBV27, with a tentative D call TRBD2 (7 bases). The CDR3 extends over 13 amino acids. V lost 6 bases to trimming and J lost 2 bases, with 10 bases between them. CDR1 is MNHEY and CDR2 is SMNVEV in the germline V gene (reference sequence). CDR3 protein: CASRRGGQETQYF. DNA for the CDR3: TGTGCCAGCAGAAGGGGGGGGCAAGAGACCCAGTACTTC.

The CDR3 nucleotides are TGCGCCAGCAGCTTGGCGGCAGGAGGAACCGGGGAGCTGTTTTTT. It specifies CASSLAAGGTGELFF. The rearrangement joins TRBV5-1 to TRBJ2-2, with a possible D match to TRBD2 (5 bases). Between the trimmed V and J ends, which lost 0 bases and 5 bases, there was a span of 11 bases. The CDR3 length is 15 residues. The germline V gene encodes CDR1 SGHRS and CDR2 YFSETQ.

The sample holds one count of this clone. The chain has TRBV28 and TRBJ1-5, with 7 bases that match TRBD1. Trimming cost V 2 bases and J 3 bases; bases outside gene matches: 4. This CDR3 comprises 15 residues. The germline V gene encodes CDR1 MDHEN and CDR2 SYDVKM. CDR3 loop: CASSLVGTDNQPQHF. The CDR3 DNA is TGTGCCAGCAGTTTAGTTGGGACAGACAATCAGCCCCAGCATTTT.

This clone was seen only a few times. The gene calls are TRBV7-9 and TRBJ2-1; D is ambiguous. Deletions cut 11 bases from V and 8 bases from J, with 7 bases between. The CDR3 runs to 9 residues. Germline assignment: CDR1 SEHNR and CDR2 FQNEAQ (reference sequence). The CDR3 is CALRDEQFF. The CDR3 region has the DNA TGTGCCCTCCGGGATGAGCAGTTCTTC. The whole variable domain, remainder taken from reference TRBV7-9 and TRBJ2-1, is DTGVSQNPRHKITKRGQNVTFRCDPISEHNRLYWYRQTLGQGPEFLTYFQNEAQLEKSRLLSDRFSAERPKGSFSTLEIQRTEQGDSAMYLCALRDEQFFGPGTRLTVL.

This clone was counted between two and nine times. The genes are TRBV7-9 and TRBJ1-4; D is perhaps TRBD1 (5 bases). The CDR3 totals 12 residues. CDR1 and CDR2 (germline): SEHNR, FQNEAQ (reference sequence). The germline V and J ends were trimmed by 7 bases and 4 bases, with 7 bases remaining between them. The CDR3 loop reads CASKGINEKLFF. Written as DNA, the CDR3 is TGTGCCAGCAAGGGGATTAATGAAAAACTGTTTTTT.

This chain uses TRBV29-1 with TRBJ1-1, with D maybe TRBD1 (5 bases). Germline V CDR1 and CDR2: SQVTM, ANQGSEA. The CDR3 loop spans 13 amino acids. V lost 3 bases and J 7 bases, leaving 15 bases between the germline ends. This chain's CDR3 is CSVDVGGVSEAFF. For the CDR3, the DNA is TGCAGCGTTGACGTGGGGGGAGTCAGTGAAGCTTTCTTT.

The chain links TRBV13 to TRBJ2-5; TRBD2 agrees at 8 bases. V gave up 2 bases and J gave up 4 bases; unmatched junction bases: 9. The CDR3 is 16 amino acids. CDR1 is PRHDT and CDR2 is FYEKMQ in the germline V gene (reference sequence). The CDR3 here is CASSLPQRGLVETQYF. CDR3 nucleotide sequence: TGTGCCAGCAGCTTACCCCAGCGGGGGTTGGTAGAGACCCAGTACTTC. Full variable domain (remainder filled in from reference TRBV13 and TRBJ2-5): AAGVIQSPRHLIKEKRETATLKCYPIPRHDTVYWYQQGPGQDPQFLISFYEKMQSDKGSIPDRFSAQQFSDYHSELNMSSLELGDSALYFCASSLPQRGLVETQYFGPGTRLLVL.

This sequence joins TRBV2 and TRBJ1-5; D may be TRBD1 (5 bases). The CDR3 is 14 amino acids. CDR1 is SNHLY and CDR2 is FYNNEI in the germline V gene. Trimming stripped 0 bases from V and 7 bases from J, with 10 bases between. The CDR3 here is CASSEAAGPQPQHF. The CDR3 coding sequence is TGTGCCAGCAGTGAAGCGGCAGGGCCCCAGCCCCAGCATTTT. Complete variable domain (other parts from reference TRBV2 and TRBJ1-5): EPEVTQTPSHQVTQMGQEVILRCVPISNHLYFYWYRQILGQKVEFLVSFYNNEISEKSEIFDDQFSVERPDGSNFTLKIRSTKLEDSAMYFCASSEAAGPQPQHFGDGTRLSIL.

The chain uses TRBV10-3 and TRBJ2-2; possibly TRBD1 for D (6 bases). The length of the CDR3 is 15 residues. Germline V gene sequence: CDR1 ENHRY, CDR2 SYGVKD. Trimming left V 3 bases short and J 6 bases short, with 14 bases between. The CDR3 sequence: CAISDILQGSGELFF. CDR3 DNA: TGTGCCATCAGTGACATTCTACAGGGATCCGGGGAGCTGTTTTTT.

V is TRBV9 and J is TRBJ1-1; D gene uncertain. The CDR3 is 15 amino acids. V lost 0 bases and J 1 base, leaving 10 bases between the germline ends. From germline, CDR1 is SGDLS and CDR2 YYNGEE. The CDR3 bases are TGTGCCAGCAGCGTAGCAGGAGGTTCGAACACTGAAGCTTTCTTT. Protein sequence: CASSVAGGSNTEAFF. The variable domain in full, with the rest retrieved from reference TRBV9 and TRBJ1-1, is DSGVTQTPKHLITATGQRVTLRCSPRSGDLSVYWYQQSLDQGLQFLIQYYNGEERAKGNILERFSAQQFPDLHSELNLSSLELGDSALYFCASSVAGGSNTEAFFGQGTRLTVV.

This clone turned up a few times. J is TRBJ2-1 and V is TRBV7-2, with TRBD2 matching over 10 bases. CDR1 and CDR2 (germline): SGHTA, FQGNSA. The ends lost 7 bases at V and 6 bases at J; junction bases unmatched: 9. The CDR3 contains 15 residues. This CDR3 reads CASTALAGGFNEQFF. The CDR3 DNA reads as TGTGCCAGCACCGCTTTAGCGGGAGGTTTCAATGAGCAGTTCTTC.

The chain has TRBV28 and TRBJ2-7; 12 nucleotides line up with TRBD2. The germline V gene encodes CDR1 MDHEN and CDR2 SYDVKM. The V and J ends lost 7 bases and 3 bases, in that order; junction bases with no gene match: 7. The CDR3 has 15 residues. The chain's CDR3 is CASTTSGRLHYEQYF. CDR3 sequence (DNA): TGTGCCAGCACCACTAGCGGGAGGCTTCACTACGAGCAGTACTTC.

This clone was detected only a few times. The chain recombines TRBV7-6 with TRBJ2-3; 12 nucleotides align to TRBD1. The V segment lost 5 bases and the J segment 1 base; nucleotides outside the gene matches: 4. The V gene's germline CDR1 is SGHVS and CDR2 FNYEAQ. The CDR3 runs to 16 residues. The CDR3 spells CASSPRDRGRTDTQYF. The CDR3 nucleotides are TGTGCCAGCAGCCCGCGGGACAGGGGGCGCACAGATACGCAGTATTTT.

This chain links TRBV27 with TRBJ1-2, with TRBD1 identical over 7 bases. J lost 5 bases, V lost 5 bases, and 8 bases had no gene match. In germline, CDR1 is MNHEY, CDR2 SMNVEV (reference sequence). This CDR3 is built from 14 residues. CDR3 nucleotides: TGTGCCAGCAGTGATCCGGGACAGCCTTATGGCTACACCTTC. Protein product: CASSDPGQPYGYTF.

This clone was observed a handful of times. This rearrangement joins TRBV29-1 to TRBJ1-2; 8 bases are a match to TRBD1. Germline CDR1 reads SQVTM; CDR2 reads ANQGSEA. After removal of 6 bases from V and 8 bases from J, the junction contained 2 bases not matched to a gene. The CDR3 loop spans 10 amino acids. The DNA of the CDR3 is TGCAGCGTAGGACAGGGCGGCTACACCTTC. Protein product: CSVGQGGYTF.

The chain combines TRBV5-1 with TRBJ2-5, with 11 bases lining up with TRBD1. This CDR3 comprises 14 residues. The trim removed 4 bases at V and 5 bases at J, leaving 4 bases unmatched. CDR1 SGHRS and CDR2 YFSETQ come from the germline V gene. The CDR3 loop is CASSEDRGQETQYF. The CDR3 bases are TGCGCCAGCAGCGAGGACAGGGGGCAGGAGACCCAGTACTTC. The complete variable domain, with remaining parts taken from reference TRBV5-1 and TRBJ2-5, reads KAGVTQTPRYLIKTRGQQVTLSCSPISGHRSVSWYQQTPGQGLQFLFEYFSETQRNKGNFPGRFSGRQFSNSRSEMNVSTLELGDSALYLCASSEDRGQETQYFGPGTRLLVL.